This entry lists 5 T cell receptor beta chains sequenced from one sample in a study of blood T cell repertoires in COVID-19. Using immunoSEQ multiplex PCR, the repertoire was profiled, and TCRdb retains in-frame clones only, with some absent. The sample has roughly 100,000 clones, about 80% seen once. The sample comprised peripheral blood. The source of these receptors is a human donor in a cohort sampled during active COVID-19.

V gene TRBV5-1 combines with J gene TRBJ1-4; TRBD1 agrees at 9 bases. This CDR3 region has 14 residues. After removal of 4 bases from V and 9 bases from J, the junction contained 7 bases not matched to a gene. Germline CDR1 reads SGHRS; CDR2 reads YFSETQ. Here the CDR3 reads CASSVGTGTQKLFF. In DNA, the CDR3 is TGCGCCAGCAGCGTCGGGACAGGGACGCAAAAACTGTTTTTT. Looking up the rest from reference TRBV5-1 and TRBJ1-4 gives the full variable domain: KAGVTQTPRYLIKTRGQQVTLSCSPISGHRSVSWYQQTPGQGLQFLFEYFSETQRNKGNFPGRFSGRQFSNSRSEMNVSTLELGDSALYLCASSVGTGTQKLFFGSGTQLSVL.

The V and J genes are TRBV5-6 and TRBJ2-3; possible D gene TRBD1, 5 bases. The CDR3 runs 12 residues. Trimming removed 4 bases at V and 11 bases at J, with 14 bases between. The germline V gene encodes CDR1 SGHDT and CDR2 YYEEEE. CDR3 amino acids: CASSPDQGGQYF. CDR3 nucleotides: TGTGCCAGCAGCCCGGACCAGGGTGGGCAGTATTTT.

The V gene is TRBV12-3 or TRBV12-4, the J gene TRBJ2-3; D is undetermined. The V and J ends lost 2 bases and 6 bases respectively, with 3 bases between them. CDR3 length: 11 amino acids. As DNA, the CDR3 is TGTGCCAGCAGTTTATCGGATACGCAGTATTTT. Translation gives CASSLSDTQYF.

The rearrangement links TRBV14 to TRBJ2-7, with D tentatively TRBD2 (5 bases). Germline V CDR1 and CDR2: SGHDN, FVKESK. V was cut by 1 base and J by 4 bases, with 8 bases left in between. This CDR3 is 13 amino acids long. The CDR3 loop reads CASSQVRGYEQYF. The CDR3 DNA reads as TGTGCCAGCAGCCAAGTAAGAGGGTACGAGCAGTACTTC.

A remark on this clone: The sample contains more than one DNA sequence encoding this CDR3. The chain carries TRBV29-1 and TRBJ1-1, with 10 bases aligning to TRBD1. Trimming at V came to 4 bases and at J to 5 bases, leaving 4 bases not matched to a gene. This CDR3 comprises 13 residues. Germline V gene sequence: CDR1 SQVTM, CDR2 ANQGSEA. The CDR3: CSVGDRGGTEAFF. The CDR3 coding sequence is TGCAGCGTTGGGGACAGGGGCGGGACTGAAGCTTTCTTT.